This TCR beta chain stems from a study of blood T cell repertoires in COVID-19. The germline CDR1 and CDR2 sequences are MNHEY and SMNVEV (reference sequence). The CDR3 loop spans 15 amino acids. Sequencing used immunoSEQ multiplex PCR; TCRdb keeps in-frame clones, though not all of them. The sample records about 42,000 clones, 70% to 90% being singletons. This clone was found once. One end of the junction fails to match germline, which may point to a read error. Other DNA sequences in the same sample also yield this CDR3. The gene calls are TRBV27 and TRBJ2-7; TRBD2 agrees at 11 bases. The sequenced sample consisted of peripheral blood. This TCR came from a human donor in a cohort sampled during active COVID-19. The CDR3 region has the DNA TGTGCTAGCAGTTTAGCGGGGGGGGGAAACTACGAGCAGTACTTC. As protein: CASSLAGGGNYEQYF.